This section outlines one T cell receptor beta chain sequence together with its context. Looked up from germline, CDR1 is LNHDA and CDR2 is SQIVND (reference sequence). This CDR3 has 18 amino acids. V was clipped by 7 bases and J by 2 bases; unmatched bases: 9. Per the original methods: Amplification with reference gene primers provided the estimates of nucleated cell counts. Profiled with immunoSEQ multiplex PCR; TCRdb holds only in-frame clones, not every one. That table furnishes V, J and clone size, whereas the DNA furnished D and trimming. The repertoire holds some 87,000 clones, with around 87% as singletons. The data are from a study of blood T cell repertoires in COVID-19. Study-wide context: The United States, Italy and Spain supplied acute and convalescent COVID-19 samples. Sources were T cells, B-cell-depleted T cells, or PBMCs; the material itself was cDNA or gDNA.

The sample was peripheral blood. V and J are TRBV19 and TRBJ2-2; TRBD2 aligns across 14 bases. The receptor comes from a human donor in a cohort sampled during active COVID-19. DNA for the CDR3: TGTGCCAGTACCAGGACTAGCGGGGGGACCTTAAACACCGGGGAGCTGTTTTTT. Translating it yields CASTRTSGGTLNTGELFF.